This T cell receptor beta chain was captured in a study of cytomegalovirus exposure and HLA in healthy donors. With 60 Vbeta and 13 Jbeta primers, the PCR was carried out. The method was immunoSEQ multiplex PCR; TCRdb's version includes in-frame clones alone and lacks a portion of them. The sample has some 99,000 clones, 73% seen once. V was shortened by 6 bases and J by 4 bases, with 18 bases between the two germline ends. The CDR3 covers 15 residues. The germline V gene encodes CDR1 MGHDK and CDR2 SYGVNS. The TCR comes from a man aged 40-49 years in good health and CMV-seronegative. The sample taken for sequencing was PBMCs. The rearrangement links TRBV25-1 to TRBJ1-1; TRBD1 might be the D (6 bases). CDR3 in amino acids: CASRDRRGAVTEAFF. CDR3 nucleotides: TGTGCCAGCAGGGATAGACGGGGGGCCGTCACTGAAGCTTTCTTT. Together with reference TRBV25-1 and TRBJ1-1, the CDR3 gives the full variable domain: EADIYQTPRYLVIGTGKKITLECSQTMGHDKMYWYQQDPGMELHLIHYSYGVNSTEKGDLSSESTVSRIRTEHFPLTLESARPSHTSQYLCASRDRRGAVTEAFFGQGTRLTVV.